This record covers a single TCR beta chain. The repertoire was sequenced with immunoSEQ multiplex PCR; TCRdb's copy has only in-frame clones and lacks some. The sample carries more than 55,000 clones, 60% to 80% recorded once. These data are taken from a study of blood T cell repertoires in COVID-19. Overall study: The origin of the acute and convalescent COVID-19 samples was the United States, Italy and Spain.

Looked up from germline, CDR1 is LNHDA and CDR2 is SQIVND (reference sequence). V shed 5 bases and J 8 bases; nucleotides not matched to a gene: 9. The CDR3 is 15 residues long. Material for sequencing was peripheral blood. The origin of this receptor is a man aged 60 to 69 with acute or convalescent COVID-19. The rearrangement uses TRBV19 and TRBJ1-1; 12 nucleotides match TRBD1. The CDR3 here is CASSPGTGGAGEAFF. The CDR3 bases are TGTGCCAGTAGTCCCGGGACAGGGGGCGCGGGGGAAGCTTTCTTT.